Listed here are 29 T cell receptor beta chains from one sample, sequenced in a study of preoperative IRX-2 immunotherapy in early breast cancer. Profiled with immunoSEQ multiplex PCR; TCRdb holds only in-frame clones, not every one. The repertoire consists of some 30,000 clones, with roughly 87% occurring once and the leading ten covering roughly 2.6%. Treatment of the sample: preoperative locoregional IRX-2 cytokine immunotherapy. This sample comprised lymph node tissue, obtained from a patient treated with IRX-2 immunotherapy. Source of these receptors: a human donor with breast cancer.

J is TRBJ1-5 and V is TRBV29-1, with D perhaps TRBD1 (5 bases). Germline V gene sequence: CDR1 SQVTM, CDR2 ANQGSEA. The CDR3 runs 13 residues. V was cut by 6 bases and J by 0 bases, with 9 bases left in between. CDR3 in amino acids: CSVRGSSNQPQHF. The CDR3, as DNA: TGCAGCGTGAGGGGATCTAGCAATCAGCCCCAGCATTTT.

The rearrangement links TRBV19 to TRBJ1-5, with TRBD1 as a possible D gene (6 bases). The CDR3 runs 15 residues. V lost 5 bases and J 6 bases, leaving 17 bases between the germline ends. Per germline, CDR1 LNHDA and CDR2 SQIVND (reference sequence). The CDR3, as DNA: TGTGCCAGTAGTTTATCGATGGGGGCCGGTCAGCCCCAGCATTTT. Its protein is CASSLSMGAGQPQHF.

This chain links TRBV5-1 with TRBJ2-7, with D unresolved. The CDR3 has 16 amino acids. Trimming shortened V by 4 bases and J by 0 bases, and 17 bases separated the two germline ends. Germline lookup yields CDR1 SGHRS and CDR2 YFSETQ. The CDR3 here is CASSPRTPELSYEQYF. DNA of the CDR3: TGCGCCAGCAGCCCGAGGACCCCCGAACTCTCCTACGAGCAGTACTTC.

V and J are TRBV15 and TRBJ1-2; 9 bases align to TRBD1. V shed 0 bases and J 6 bases; nucleotides not matched to a gene: 17. Germline assignment: CDR1 LNHNV and CDR2 YYDKDF (reference sequence). The CDR3 totals 19 residues. The chain's CDR3 is CATSRDPGTGLWGTDGYTF. The CDR3 DNA reads as TGTGCCACCAGCAGAGATCCCGGGACAGGGCTGTGGGGGACTGATGGCTACACCTTC. The variable domain in full, completed from reference TRBV15 and TRBJ1-2, reads DAMVIQNPRYQVTQFGKPVTLSCSQTLNHNVMYWYQQKSSQAPKLLFHYYDKDFNNEADTPDNFQSRRPNTSFCFLDIRSPGLGDTAMYLCATSRDPGTGLWGTDGYTFGSGTRLTVV.

This rearrangement joins TRBV30 to TRBJ2-1; TRBD2 aligns across 11 bases. V gave up 4 bases and J gave up 5 bases; unmatched junction bases: 10. CDR3 length: 16 amino acids. Germline CDR1 GTSNPN, CDR2 SVGIG (reference sequence). The CDR3 bases are TGTGCCTGGAACAACTCCCCGGGACTAGCGGACAATGAGCAGTTCTTC. Residues: CAWNNSPGLADNEQFF.

This sequence joins TRBV6-7 and TRBJ1-2; D is unclear. TRBV6-7 carries the ORF label, with uncertain function. The CDR3 has 11 amino acids. Trimming stripped 5 bases from V and 14 bases from J, with 15 bases between. CDR3 nucleotides: TGTGCCAGCAGTGAGGGTTCGGATGGGACCTTC. It encodes CASSEGSDGTF.

The chain carries TRBV15 and TRBJ2-3; D unclear. Germline-derived CDR1 and CDR2 are LNHNV and YYDKDF (reference sequence). The CDR3 is 14 amino acids. The V end was cut by 0 bases, the J end by 4 bases, with 8 bases between. The CDR3 coding sequence is TGTGCCACCAGCAGAGATCGTCCTCCAGATACGCAGTATTTT. Translating it yields CATSRDRPPDTQYF.

The V gene is TRBV19, the J gene TRBJ1-5; TRBD1 matches at 11 bases. Losses at the gene ends were 5 bases for V and 3 bases for J; bases not matched to a gene: 9. Per germline, CDR1 LNHDA and CDR2 SQIVND (reference sequence). CDR3 length: 17 amino acids. The CDR3 DNA follows: TGTGCCAGTAGTCCCCACCGGGACAGGGGGGACAATCAGCCCCAGCATTTT. Encoded protein: CASSPHRDRGDNQPQHF.

This rearrangement joins TRBV6-8 to TRBJ1-6; tentatively, D is TRBD1 (6 bases). Germline CDR1 is MNHGY and CDR2 is SAAAGT. CDR3 length equals 13 residues. V was cut by 4 bases and J by 9 bases, with 10 bases left in between. The CDR3 loop reads CASSFGGRSPLHF. The CDR3 DNA reads TGTGCCAGCAGTTTTGGGGGGCGTTCACCCCTCCACTTT.

V and J are TRBV29-1 and TRBJ1-1; D not certain. The CDR3 totals 12 residues. In germline, CDR1 is SQVTM, CDR2 ANQGSEA. Trimming left V 8 bases short and J 5 bases short, with 15 bases between. The CDR3 sequence is CSTHGGRTEAFF. For the CDR3, the DNA is TGCAGCACCCATGGAGGGAGAACTGAAGCTTTCTTT. The complete variable domain, with remaining parts taken from reference TRBV29-1 and TRBJ1-1, reads SAVISQKPSRDICQRGTSLTIQCQVDSQVTMMFWYRQQPGQSLTLIATANQGSEATYESGFVIDKFPISRPNLTFSTLTVSNMSPEDSSIYLCSTHGGRTEAFFGQGTRLTVV.

This chain links TRBV28 with TRBJ1-4; possible D gene TRBD1, 5 bases. The germline V and J ends were trimmed by 1 base and 5 bases, with 11 bases remaining between them. The V gene's germline CDR1 is MDHEN and CDR2 SYDVKM. This CDR3 spans 15 amino acids. CDR3 coding DNA: TGTGCCAGCAGTTTATCGAGAAGGGGAAATGAAAAACTGTTTTTT. Protein sequence: CASSLSRRGNEKLFF.

This chain joins TRBV6-8 and TRBJ2-3, with 7 bases aligning to TRBD1. The J segment lost 11 bases and the V segment lost 7 bases, leaving 18 bases of the junction unmatched. Germline V lookup: CDR1 MNHGY, CDR2 SAAAGT. CDR3 length equals 15 residues. The DNA for the CDR3 is TGTGCCAGCAAACTGACAGGGCAAGAGCGAATGGGGCAGTATTTT. Its translation: CASKLTGQERMGQYF.

V is TRBV28 and J is TRBJ1-4; the D gene is possibly TRBD1 (6 bases). Germline V gene data show CDR1 as MDHEN and CDR2 as SYDVKM. CDR3 length equals 14 residues. Trimming took off 7 bases at V and 11 bases at J, with 20 bases between the two ends. This chain's CDR3 is CASISGQGLGKLFF. Written as DNA, the CDR3 is TGTGCCAGCATTTCGGGGCAGGGGCTGGGGAAACTGTTTTTT.

V and J are TRBV6-8 and TRBJ1-1; possible D gene TRBD1, 6 bases. The V end lost 6 bases, the J end lost 6 bases, and 14 bases lay between the germline ends. Germline V lookup: CDR1 MNHGY, CDR2 SAAAGT. The CDR3 extends over 13 amino acids. CDR3 protein: CASSLSGGPEAFF. In nucleotides, the CDR3 is TGTGCCAGCAGCCTTTCGGGGGGCCCTGAAGCTTTCTTT.

The chain combines TRBV9 with TRBJ2-1; the match to TRBD2 covers 10 bases. J lost 5 bases, V lost 4 bases, and 3 bases had no gene match. Germline assignment: CDR1 SGDLS and CDR2 YYNGEE. This CDR3 comprises 14 residues. The CDR3 loop reads CASSIGLADNEQFF. In nucleotides, the CDR3 is TGTGCCAGCAGCATAGGACTAGCGGACAATGAGCAGTTCTTC.

This rearrangement joins TRBV28 to TRBJ1-1, with TRBD1 matching over 9 bases. The CDR3 is 15 amino acids. Germline loops: CDR1 MDHEN, CDR2 SYDVKM. Trimming took 4 bases from V and 6 from J; bases not matched to a gene: 9. CDR3 bases: TGTGCCAGCAGTTCCCGGGGACAGGGTGACCCTGAAGCTTTCTTT. Protein: CASSSRGQGDPEAFF.

The V and J genes are TRBV19 and TRBJ1-1, with D uncertain. The germline V and J ends were trimmed by 4 bases and 0 bases, with 9 bases remaining between them. This CDR3 comprises 14 residues. Germline V gene data show CDR1 as LNHDA and CDR2 as SQIVND (reference sequence). CDR3 DNA: TGTGCCAGTAGTAAAGACGTTTTGAACACTGAAGCTTTCTTT. Translation gives CASSKDVLNTEAFF.

This clone appeared a few times. The rearrangement links TRBV19 to TRBJ1-2; TRBD1 matches 7 bases. The length of the CDR3 is 16 residues. Germline CDR1 is LNHDA and CDR2 is SQIVND (reference sequence). V lost 1 base, J lost 6 bases, and 11 bases stayed unmatched. CDR3 coding DNA: TGTGCCAGTAGTATAGCCACGATGACAGGGTTTGATGGCTACACCTTC. Translation gives CASSIATMTGFDGYTF.

This rearrangement joins TRBV5-1 to TRBJ1-6; no definite D call. The V end was cut by 1 base, the J end by 10 bases, with 15 bases between. Germline assignment: CDR1 SGHRS and CDR2 YFSETQ. The length of the CDR3 is 15 residues. The DNA of the CDR3 is TGCGCCAGCAGCTTGTTAGGCCAGGCTGGATCACCCCTCCACTTT. The encoded protein is CASSLLGQAGSPLHF.

This chain joins TRBV28 and TRBJ1-2; D is uncertain. V lost 2 bases, J lost 5 bases, and 15 bases lay in between. The V gene's germline CDR1 is MDHEN and CDR2 SYDVKM. There are 15 residues in the CDR3. The CDR3 sequence: CASSLGSDRNYGYTF. CDR3 sequence (DNA): TGTGCCAGCAGTTTAGGGTCGGACCGGAATTATGGCTACACCTTC.

The CDR3 here is CASSLSWLSSGRAGYEQYF. CDR3 nucleotides: TGTGCCAGCAGTTTATCGTGGTTGTCTAGCGGGAGGGCCGGGTACGAGCAGTACTTC. The chain links TRBV27 to TRBJ2-7; 12 nucleotides match TRBD2. The CDR3 covers 19 residues. The junction had 13 bases not matched to a gene; V was cut back by 0 bases and J by 4 bases. The germline V gene has CDR1 MNHEY and CDR2 SMNVEV (reference sequence).

The chain is built from TRBV18 and TRBJ2-3; D is uncertain. The CDR3 runs 13 residues. V gave up 9 bases and J gave up 4 bases, with 14 bases separating them. Germline values: CDR1 KGHSH, CDR2 LQKENI. The CDR3 nucleotides are TGTGCCAGTTCCGCCCTAGGCCCAGATACGCAGTATTTT. This sequence encodes CASSALGPDTQYF.

The rearrangement links TRBV28 to TRBJ2-2, with a possible D match to TRBD2 (5 bases). Germline-derived CDR1 and CDR2 are MDHEN and SYDVKM. The CDR3 loop spans 18 amino acids. V lost 11 bases and J 0 bases, leaving 25 bases between the germline ends. For the CDR3, the DNA is TGTGCCGCGGCTCGGGTGGGCGCCAGACTACCGAACACCGGGGAGCTGTTTTTT. Residues: CAAARVGARLPNTGELFF.

The chain couples TRBV7-6 to TRBJ1-4; D not resolved. The V gene's germline CDR1 is SGHVS and CDR2 FNYEAQ. V lost 5 bases to trimming and J lost 0 bases, with 10 bases between them. This CDR3 has 15 residues. The CDR3 loop is CASSHGFSTNEKLFF. DNA of the CDR3: TGTGCCAGCAGCCATGGGTTCTCAACTAATGAAAAACTGTTTTTT.

The chain couples TRBV19 to TRBJ2-3; 7 bases agree with TRBD2. Germline values: CDR1 LNHDA, CDR2 SQIVND (reference sequence). The CDR3 sequence is 16 residues long. Germline trimming cut 4 bases from V and 0 bases from J; bases unmatched to any gene: 7. CDR3 bases: TGTGCCAGTAGTAGGTTCGGGAGGCGGAGCACAGATACGCAGTATTTT. As protein: CASSRFGRRSTDTQYF.

This clone was seen only once. The chain links TRBV18 to TRBJ1-5, with 7 bases lining up with TRBD1. The junction had 4 bases not matched to a gene; V was cut back by 4 bases and J by 4 bases. CDR1 KGHSH and CDR2 LQKENI come from the germline V gene. The CDR3 extends over 14 amino acids. The CDR3 spells CASSLRDRNQPQHF. In DNA, the CDR3 is TGTGCCAGCTCACTACGGGACAGAAATCAGCCCCAGCATTTT.

This clone occurred a few times. The rearrangement links TRBV28 to TRBJ2-7; tentative D call: TRBD1 (6 bases). Germline assignment: CDR1 MDHEN and CDR2 SYDVKM. This CDR3 has 14 amino acids. Trimming took off 1 base at V and 0 bases at J, with 7 bases between the two ends. This CDR3 is CASSLLGASYEQYF. The CDR3 bases are TGTGCCAGCAGTTTATTGGGGGCCTCCTACGAGCAGTACTTC.

The rearrangement joins TRBV19 to TRBJ2-4; no definite D call. The length of the CDR3 is 15 residues. Germline CDR1 LNHDA, CDR2 SQIVND (reference sequence). The V and J ends lost 1 base and 0 bases respectively, with 7 bases between them. The CDR3 protein is CASSIAVLAKNIQYF. CDR3 coding DNA: TGTGCCAGTAGTATAGCGGTGCTAGCCAAAAACATTCAGTACTTC.

The chain has TRBV6-8 and TRBJ1-4, with D perhaps matching TRBD1 (5 bases). The CDR3 extends over 12 amino acids. V was clipped by 7 bases and J by 13 bases, with 16 bases between them. Per germline, CDR1 MNHGY and CDR2 SAAAGT. The CDR3 protein is CASTGGRLGLFF. The CDR3 bases are TGTGCCAGCACTGGGGGAAGGCTCGGACTGTTTTTT.